These 4 T cell receptor beta chains were all obtained from the same sample, sequenced in a study of blood T cell repertoires in COVID-19 (dated by TCRdb to the early 2020s). Library construction relied on the immunoSEQ multiplex PCR assay. TCRdb holds this immuneACCESS table with in-frame rearrangements only. Some clones are missing; in checked studies, unresolved V genes explain under half, and the rest has no known cause. Across this sample there are about 200,000 clones, with around 86% seen only once. The ten largest clones add up to approximately 2% of the sample. The sequenced sample was peripheral blood. All receptors come from a young man who had recovered from COVID-19.

This chain uses TRBV5-6 with TRBJ2-7; 10 bases fit TRBD2. This CDR3 is 14 amino acids long. J gave up 6 bases and V 2 bases, and 5 bases lay outside the gene matches. Germline CDR1 is SGHDT and CDR2 is YYEEEE. CDR3 nucleotide sequence: TGTGCCAGCAGCTTATATAGCGGGGGGTTCGAGCAGTACTTC. This encodes CASSLYSGGFEQYF.

The CDR3 sequence: CSVEETGNTEAFF. DNA for the CDR3: TGCAGCGTTGAAGAGACAGGGAACACTGAAGCTTTCTTT. The chain joins TRBV29-1 to TRBJ1-1; D is possibly TRBD1 (6 bases). Deletions cut 0 bases from V and 1 base from J, with 6 bases between. CDR3 size: 13 residues. From germline, CDR1 is SQVTM and CDR2 ANQGSEA.

V gene TRBV6-1 combines with J gene TRBJ2-4; maybe TRBD1 (6 bases). Germline V gene sequence: CDR1 MNHNS, CDR2 SASEGT. The germline V and J ends were trimmed by 0 bases and 0 bases, with 27 bases remaining between them. There are 22 residues in the CDR3. In DNA form, the CDR3 reads TGTGCCAGCAGTGAAGCGCTCAATCAAAGGACAGTCCCCTTCCTAGCCAAAAACATTCAGTACTTC. It specifies CASSEALNQRTVPFLAKNIQYF.

The rearrangement joins TRBV6-2 or TRBV6-3 to TRBJ1-5, with 8 nucleotides matching TRBD1. This CDR3 region has 15 residues. In germline, CDR1 is MNHEY, CDR2 SVGEGT. The J segment lost 7 bases and the V segment lost 5 bases, leaving 10 bases of the junction unmatched. The CDR3 here is CASSLWTGSFQPQHF. In DNA form, the CDR3 reads TGTGCCAGCAGTCTTTGGACAGGGAGTTTCCAGCCCCAGCATTTT.